These T cell receptor beta chains were read from a single sample in a study of T cell changes during pregnancy in multiple sclerosis. Assay used: immunoSEQ multiplex PCR; TCRdb lists only in-frame clones, some missing. The data contain roughly 40,000 clones, 70% to 90% of them singletons. This specimen was CD8+ T cells from peripheral blood mononuclear cells, taken in the first trimester of pregnancy. Receptor source: a female donor with multiple sclerosis, enrolled in a pregnancy study. The CDR3 runs from the conserved cysteine through the conserved F or W. D genes are given only for firm matches. Clone size is stated in some rows and not others, as once, few, many or a class when expanded.

J gene: TRBJ2-1; V gene: TRBV7-8; clone size: NA; D gene: TRBD2; CDR3 DNA: TGTGCCAGCAGCCTTAAGGGGAGCGGGGGGGCTCAGAATGAGCAGTTCTTC; CDR3 protein: CASSLKGSGGAQNEQFF
J gene: TRBJ1-5; V gene: TRBV6-5; clone size: once; D gene: TRBD1; CDR3 DNA: TGTGCCAGCAGTACTGACAGGGAAAGGCCCCAGCATTTT; CDR3 protein: CASSTDRERPQHF
J gene: TRBJ2-1; V gene: TRBV4-2; clone size: NA; D gene: TRBD1; CDR3 DNA: TGTGCCAGCAGCCAAACTACAGGGGGCGAACCTTACAATGAGCAGTTCTTC; CDR3 protein: CASSQTTGGEPYNEQFF
J gene: TRBJ1-3; V gene: TRBV19; clone size: NA; D gene: TRBD1; CDR3 DNA: TGTGCCAGTAGTAAGGTGAGGGGGCGGCTTTCTGGAAACACCATATATTTT; CDR3 protein: CASSKVRGRLSGNTIYF
J gene: TRBJ2-3; V gene: TRBV6-4; clone size: NA; D gene: TRBD2; CDR3 DNA: TGTGCCAGCAGTGAGATAGCGGGGTCGTCAGATACGCAGTATTTT; CDR3 protein: CASSEIAGSSDTQYF
J gene: TRBJ2-5; V gene: TRBV7-2; clone size: NA; D gene: TRBD2; CDR3 DNA: TGTGCCAGCAGTCATTTCCCCAGCGGGGGGACCCAAGAGACCCAGTACTTC; CDR3 protein: CASSHFPSGGTQETQYF
J gene: TRBJ2-2; V gene: TRBV4-3; clone size: NA; D gene: TRBD1; CDR3 DNA: TGCGCCAGCAGCCAAACGGACAGGGCCGCGCCCGGGGAGCTGTTTTTT; CDR3 protein: CASSQTDRAAPGELFF
J gene: TRBJ2-3; V gene: TRBV27; clone size: NA; D gene: NA; CDR3 DNA: TGTGCCAGCAGCCCAGGGGTGGCGAACACAGATACGCAGTATTTT; CDR3 protein: CASSPGVANTDTQYF
J gene: TRBJ1-1; V gene: TRBV5-6; clone size: NA; D gene: NA; CDR3 DNA: TGTGCCAGCACCCGGGGGAACACTGAAGCTTTCTTT; CDR3 protein: CASTRGNTEAFF
J gene: TRBJ1-1; V gene: TRBV11-3; clone size: once; D gene: NA; CDR3 DNA: TGTGCCAGCGCCCGTGCGGGGTCTAACACTGAAGCTTTCTTT; CDR3 protein: CASARAGSNTEAFF
J gene: TRBJ2-1; V gene: TRBV6-5; clone size: NA; D gene: NA; CDR3 DNA: TGTGCCAGCAGCCCAGGGGTAGAGGGCAATGAGCAGTTCTTC; CDR3 protein: CASSPGVEGNEQFF
J gene: TRBJ1-5; V gene: TRBV7-8; clone size: NA; D gene: NA; CDR3 DNA: TGTGCCAGCAGCTCCTTCCCCGGGACACTTGATTGGCCCCAGCATTTT; CDR3 protein: CASSSFPGTLDWPQHF
J gene: TRBJ1-1; V gene: TRBV9; clone size: NA; D gene: NA; CDR3 DNA: TGTGCCAGCAGCGTTCACCGGGACTCCGCGAACACTGAAGCTTTCTTT; CDR3 protein: CASSVHRDSANTEAFF
J gene: TRBJ2-3; V gene: TRBV4-3; clone size: once; D gene: NA; CDR3 DNA: TGCGCCAGCAGCCAAGAAGTCGCGCCTAGCACAGATACGCAGTATTTT; CDR3 protein: CASSQEVAPSTDTQYF
J gene: TRBJ2-3; V gene: TRBV9; clone size: NA; D gene: NA; CDR3 DNA: TGTGCCAGCAGAGCGGCCCTCACAGATACGCAGTATTTT; CDR3 protein: CASRAALTDTQYF
J gene: TRBJ1-1; V gene: TRBV27; clone size: NA; D gene: NA; CDR3 DNA: TGTGCCAGCAGTGGGCACGGAGAGGGCTTGGCTGAAGCTTTCTTT; CDR3 protein: CASSGHGEGLAEAFF
J gene: TRBJ1-1; V gene: TRBV7-2; clone size: many; D gene: NA; CDR3 DNA: TGTGCCAGCAGCTTAGCCCAACAGCTATACACTGAAGCTTTCTTT; CDR3 protein: CASSLAQQLYTEAFF
J gene: TRBJ2-3; V gene: TRBV9; clone size: NA; D gene: NA; CDR3 DNA: TGTGCCAGCAGCAAATACGGGGGTCTGACAGATACGCAGTATTTT; CDR3 protein: CASSKYGGLTDTQYF
J gene: TRBJ2-5; V gene: TRBV6-4; clone size: NA; D gene: TRBD2; CDR3 DNA: TGTGCCAGCAGTGCGTCTAGCGGGGGGGTAGAGACCCAGTACTTC; CDR3 protein: CASSASSGGVETQYF
J gene: TRBJ1-2; V gene: TRBV29-1; clone size: NA; D gene: TRBD1; CDR3 DNA: TGCAGCGTTCGGACAGGGGGACTCTATGGCTACACCTTC; CDR3 protein: CSVRTGGLYGYTF
J gene: TRBJ2-7; V gene: TRBV9; clone size: NA; D gene: TRBD2; CDR3 DNA: TGTGCCAGCAGCCCTAGCGGGGCATCCTACGAGCAGTACTTC; CDR3 protein: CASSPSGASYEQYF
J gene: TRBJ1-1; V gene: TRBV19; clone size: NA; D gene: TRBD1; CDR3 DNA: TGTGCCAGTTTAACAGGGGGAGTCACTGAAGCTTTCTTT; CDR3 protein: CASLTGGVTEAFF
J gene: TRBJ2-1; V gene: TRBV9; clone size: NA; D gene: NA; CDR3 DNA: TGTGCCAGCAGCGTAGCTAGCGTAAGCTCCTACAATGAGCAGTTCTTC; CDR3 protein: CASSVASVSSYNEQFF
J gene: TRBJ1-2; V gene: TRBV7-8; clone size: NA; D gene: TRBD1; CDR3 DNA: TGTGCCAGCAGCTTCGGACAGGGCCTAAACTATGGCTACACCTTC; CDR3 protein: CASSFGQGLNYGYTF
J gene: TRBJ2-2; V gene: TRBV6-4; clone size: NA; D gene: TRBD1; CDR3 DNA: TGTGCCAGCAGTGATGGGACAGCGAACACCGGGGAGCTGTTTTTT; CDR3 protein: CASSDGTANTGELFF
J gene: TRBJ2-1; V gene: TRBV27; clone size: NA; D gene: NA; CDR3 DNA: TGTGCCAGCATCTCGTTCTACAATGAGCAGTTCTTC; CDR3 protein: CASISFYNEQFF
J gene: TRBJ1-1; V gene: TRBV4-1; clone size: NA; D gene: NA; CDR3 DNA: TGCGCCAGCAGCCAAGATCCCGAGCAGGGCTGGACTGAAGCTTTCTTT; CDR3 protein: CASSQDPEQGWTEAFF
J gene: TRBJ1-5; V gene: TRBV6-5; clone size: NA; D gene: NA; CDR3 DNA: TGTGCCAGCAGTAACACAGGGTTCGGGCAGCCCCAGCATTTT; CDR3 protein: CASSNTGFGQPQHF
J gene: TRBJ2-3; V gene: TRBV7-8; clone size: NA; D gene: TRBD2; CDR3 DNA: TGTGCCAGCAGCGAACTAGCGGGGGTTAGGACAGATACGCAGTATTTT; CDR3 protein: CASSELAGVRTDTQYF
J gene: TRBJ2-1; V gene: TRBV9; clone size: NA; D gene: TRBD2; CDR3 DNA: TGTGCCAGCAGCCCAACCGGGACTAGCGGTTGGGAGCAGTTCTTC; CDR3 protein: CASSPTGTSGWEQFF
J gene: TRBJ2-1; V gene: TRBV7-8; clone size: NA; D gene: TRBD2; CDR3 DNA: TGTGCCAGCAGCCAGACTAGCGGGGGGGCCAATGAGCAGTTCTTC; CDR3 protein: CASSQTSGGANEQFF
J gene: TRBJ2-5; V gene: TRBV5-6; clone size: NA; D gene: TRBD2; CDR3 DNA: TGTGCCAGCAGCGGGAGGGAAGGACAAGAGACCCAGTACTTC; CDR3 protein: CASSGREGQETQYF
J gene: TRBJ1-1; V gene: TRBV7-7; clone size: NA; D gene: NA; CDR3 DNA: TGTGCCAGCAGCTTAGTCCCCAAGAACACTGAAGCTTTCTTT; CDR3 protein: CASSLVPKNTEAFF
J gene: TRBJ2-7; V gene: TRBV29-1; clone size: NA; D gene: TRBD1; CDR3 DNA: TGCAGCGTTGCCTCCTGGGACAGCCCTTTCTACGAGCAGTACTTC; CDR3 protein: CSVASWDSPFYEQYF
J gene: TRBJ2-5; V gene: TRBV27; clone size: once; D gene: TRBD2; CDR3 DNA: TGTGCCAGCAGTTTAATTGGGACTAGCGGATCGGGGGAGACCCAGTACTTC; CDR3 protein: CASSLIGTSGSGETQYF
J gene: TRBJ2-5; V gene: TRBV6-5; clone size: NA; D gene: TRBD2; CDR3 DNA: TGTGCCACAGCGGGGGGGATTCAAGAGACCCAGTACTTC; CDR3 protein: CATAGGIQETQYF
J gene: TRBJ1-5; V gene: TRBV7-9; clone size: NA; D gene: TRBD1; CDR3 DNA: TGTGCCACCCAACCGACAGGGGACCTAGGCAATCAGCCCCAGCATTTT; CDR3 protein: CATQPTGDLGNQPQHF
J gene: TRBJ1-6; V gene: TRBV9; clone size: many; D gene: NA; CDR3 DNA: TGTGCCAGCAGCGGAATAGGAGGTTCACCCCTCCACTTT; CDR3 protein: CASSGIGGSPLHF